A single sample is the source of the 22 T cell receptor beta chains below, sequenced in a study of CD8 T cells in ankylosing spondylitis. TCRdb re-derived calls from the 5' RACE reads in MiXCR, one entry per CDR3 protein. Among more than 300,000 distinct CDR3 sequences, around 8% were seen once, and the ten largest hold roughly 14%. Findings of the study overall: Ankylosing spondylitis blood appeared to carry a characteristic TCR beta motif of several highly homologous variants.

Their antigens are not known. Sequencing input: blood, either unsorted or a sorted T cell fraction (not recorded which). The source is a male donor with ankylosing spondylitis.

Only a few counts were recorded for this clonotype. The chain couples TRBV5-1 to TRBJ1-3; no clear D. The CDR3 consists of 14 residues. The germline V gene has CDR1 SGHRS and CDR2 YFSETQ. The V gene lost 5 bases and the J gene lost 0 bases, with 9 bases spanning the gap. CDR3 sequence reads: CASRPRGSGNTIYF. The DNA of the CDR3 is TGCGCCAGCAGACCGCGGGGCTCTGGAAACACCATATATTTT. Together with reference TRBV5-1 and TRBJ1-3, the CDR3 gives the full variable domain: KAGVTQTPRYLIKTRGQQVTLSCSPISGHRSVSWYQQTPGQGLQFLFEYFSETQRNKGNFPGRFSGRQFSNSRSEMNVSTLELGDSALYLCASRPRGSGNTIYFGEGSWLTVV.

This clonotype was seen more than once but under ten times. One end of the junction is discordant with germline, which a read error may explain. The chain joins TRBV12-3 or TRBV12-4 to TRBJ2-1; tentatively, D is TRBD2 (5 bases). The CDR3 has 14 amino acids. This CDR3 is CASSLAPSYNEQFF. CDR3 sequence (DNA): TGTGCCAGCAGTCTAGCCCCGTCCTACAATGAGCAGTTCTTC.

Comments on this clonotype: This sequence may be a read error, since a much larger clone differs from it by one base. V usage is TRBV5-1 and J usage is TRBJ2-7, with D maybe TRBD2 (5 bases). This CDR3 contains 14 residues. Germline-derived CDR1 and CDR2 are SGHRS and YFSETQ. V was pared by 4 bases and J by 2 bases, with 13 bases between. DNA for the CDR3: TGCGCCAGCAGCGGCTTGGGAGTCACCTACGAGCAGTACTTC. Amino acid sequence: CASSGLGVTYEQYF.

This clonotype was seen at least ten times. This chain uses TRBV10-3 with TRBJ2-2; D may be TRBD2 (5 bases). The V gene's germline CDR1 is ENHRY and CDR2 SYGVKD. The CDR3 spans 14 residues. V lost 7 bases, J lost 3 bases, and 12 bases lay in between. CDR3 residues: CAIKAERDTGELFF. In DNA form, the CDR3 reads TGTGCCATCAAGGCGGAGAGGGACACCGGGGAGCTGTTTTTT.

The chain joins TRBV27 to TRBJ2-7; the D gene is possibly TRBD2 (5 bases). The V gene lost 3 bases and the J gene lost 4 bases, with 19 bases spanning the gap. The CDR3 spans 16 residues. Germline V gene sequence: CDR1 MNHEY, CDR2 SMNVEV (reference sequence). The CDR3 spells CASSFDLATRRYEQYF. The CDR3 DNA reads TGTGCCAGCAGTTTCGATTTAGCGACGAGGAGGTACGAGCAGTACTTC.

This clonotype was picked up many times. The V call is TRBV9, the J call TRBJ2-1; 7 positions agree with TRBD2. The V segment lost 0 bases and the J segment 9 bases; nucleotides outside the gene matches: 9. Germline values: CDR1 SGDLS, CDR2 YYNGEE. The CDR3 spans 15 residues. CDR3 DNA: TGTGCCAGCAGCGTAGGGGCGGGAGTAGACCGTGAGCAGTTCTTC. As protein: CASSVGAGVDREQFF.

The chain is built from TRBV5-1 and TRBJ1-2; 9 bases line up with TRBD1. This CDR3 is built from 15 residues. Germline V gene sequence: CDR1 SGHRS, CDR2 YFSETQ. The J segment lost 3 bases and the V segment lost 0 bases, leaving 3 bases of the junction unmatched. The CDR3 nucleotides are TGCGCCAGCAGCTTGGAAACAGGGGGCGACTATGGCTACACCTTC. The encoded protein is CASSLETGGDYGYTF.

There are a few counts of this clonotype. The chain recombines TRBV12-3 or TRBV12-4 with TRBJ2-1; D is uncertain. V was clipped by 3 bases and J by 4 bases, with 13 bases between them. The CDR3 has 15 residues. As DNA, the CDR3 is TGTGCCAGCAGTTTCGGCGGCGTGACTTACAATGAGCAGTTCTTC. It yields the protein CASSFGGVTYNEQFF.

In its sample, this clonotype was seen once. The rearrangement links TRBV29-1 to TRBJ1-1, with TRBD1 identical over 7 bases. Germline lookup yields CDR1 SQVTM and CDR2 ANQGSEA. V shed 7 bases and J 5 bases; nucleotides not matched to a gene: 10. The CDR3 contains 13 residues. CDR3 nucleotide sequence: TGCAGCGGCAACAGGGGAGAAGGGACTGAAGCTTTCTTT. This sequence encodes CSGNRGEGTEAFF.

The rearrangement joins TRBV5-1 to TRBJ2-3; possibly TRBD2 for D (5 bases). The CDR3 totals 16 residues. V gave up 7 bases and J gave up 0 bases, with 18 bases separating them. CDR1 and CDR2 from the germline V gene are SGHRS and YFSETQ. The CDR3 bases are TGCGCCAGCGCCGGCCAGGCTAGCCTTAGCACAGATACGCAGTATTTT. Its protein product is CASAGQASLSTDTQYF.

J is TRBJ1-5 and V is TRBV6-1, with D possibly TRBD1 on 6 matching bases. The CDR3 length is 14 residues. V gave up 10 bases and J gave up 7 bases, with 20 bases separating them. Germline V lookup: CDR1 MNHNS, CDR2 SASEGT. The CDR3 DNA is TGTGCCACCCGGCCCCCAGGGGATGAGCAGCCCCAGCATTTT. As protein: CATRPPGDEQPQHF.

The CDR3 here is CASRFPTRGEAFF. The DNA for the CDR3 is TGTGCCAGCAGGTTTCCCACACGGGGAGAAGCTTTCTTT. The rearrangement joins TRBV28 to TRBJ1-1; no reliable D call. Germline V gene data show CDR1 as MDHEN and CDR2 as SYDVKM. The CDR3 has 13 amino acids. The ends were cut back, 6 bases at V and 8 bases at J, with 16 bases in the middle.

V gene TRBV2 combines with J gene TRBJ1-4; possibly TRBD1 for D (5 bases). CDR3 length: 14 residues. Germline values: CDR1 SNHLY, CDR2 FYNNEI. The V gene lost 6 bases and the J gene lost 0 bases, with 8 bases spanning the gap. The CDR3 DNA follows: TGTGCCAGCAGCGTCAGGGCAACTAATGAAAAACTGTTTTTT. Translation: CASSVRATNEKLFF.

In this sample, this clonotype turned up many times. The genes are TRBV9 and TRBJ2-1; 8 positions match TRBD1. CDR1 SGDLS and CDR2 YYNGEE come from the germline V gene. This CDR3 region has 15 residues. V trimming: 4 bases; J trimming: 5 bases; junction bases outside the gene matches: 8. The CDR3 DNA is TGTGCCAGCAGCCCCGGACAGGGCGATAACAATGAGCAGTTCTTC. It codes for CASSPGQGDNNEQFF.

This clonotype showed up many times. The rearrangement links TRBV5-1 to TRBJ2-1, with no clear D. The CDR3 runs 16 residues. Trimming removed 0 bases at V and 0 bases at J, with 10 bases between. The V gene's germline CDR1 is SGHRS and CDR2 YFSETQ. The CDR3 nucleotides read TGCGCCAGCAGCTTGGGGGCAGTAAGCTCCTACAATGAGCAGTTCTTC. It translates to CASSLGAVSSYNEQFF.

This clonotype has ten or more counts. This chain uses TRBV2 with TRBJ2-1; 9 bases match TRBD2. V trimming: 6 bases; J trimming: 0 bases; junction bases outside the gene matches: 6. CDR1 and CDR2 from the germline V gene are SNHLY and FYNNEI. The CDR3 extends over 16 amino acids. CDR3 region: CASSTSGPTSYNEQFF. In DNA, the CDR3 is TGTGCCAGCAGCACTAGCGGGCCGACCTCCTACAATGAGCAGTTCTTC.

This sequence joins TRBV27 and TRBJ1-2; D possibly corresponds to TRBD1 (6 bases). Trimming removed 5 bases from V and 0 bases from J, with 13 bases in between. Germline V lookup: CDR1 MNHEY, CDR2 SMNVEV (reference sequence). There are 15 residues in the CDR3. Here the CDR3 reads CASSKTGDPNYGYTF. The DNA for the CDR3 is TGTGCCAGCAGTAAGACAGGAGACCCTAACTATGGCTACACCTTC.

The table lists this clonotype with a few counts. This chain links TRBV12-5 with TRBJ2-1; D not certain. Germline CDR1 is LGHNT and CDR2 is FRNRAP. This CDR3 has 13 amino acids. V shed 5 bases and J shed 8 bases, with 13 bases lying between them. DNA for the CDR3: TGTGCTAGTGGTCCAGCTCGTATGGATGAGCAGTTCTTC. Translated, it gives CASGPARMDEQFF.

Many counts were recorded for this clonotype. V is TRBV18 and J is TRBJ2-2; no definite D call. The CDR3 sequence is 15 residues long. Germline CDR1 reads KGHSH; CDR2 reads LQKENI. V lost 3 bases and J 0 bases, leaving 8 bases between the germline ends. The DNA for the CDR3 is TGTGCCAGCTCACCGACTGCCGCGAACACCGGGGAGCTGTTTTTT. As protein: CASSPTAANTGELFF.

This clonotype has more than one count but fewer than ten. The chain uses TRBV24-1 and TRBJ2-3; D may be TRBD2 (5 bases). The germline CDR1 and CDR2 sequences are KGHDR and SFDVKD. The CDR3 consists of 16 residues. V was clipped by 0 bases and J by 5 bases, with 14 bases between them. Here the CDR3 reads CATSDLSPTGIDTQYF. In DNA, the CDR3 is TGTGCCACCAGTGATTTGTCACCCACGGGGATAGATACGCAGTATTTT.

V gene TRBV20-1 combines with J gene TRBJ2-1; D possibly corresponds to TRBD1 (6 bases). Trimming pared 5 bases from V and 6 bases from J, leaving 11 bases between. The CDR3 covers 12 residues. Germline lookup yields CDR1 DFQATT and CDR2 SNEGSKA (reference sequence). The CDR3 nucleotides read TGCAGTGCTCTGGGGGCTCTCAATGAGCAGTTCTTC. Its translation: CSALGALNEQFF.

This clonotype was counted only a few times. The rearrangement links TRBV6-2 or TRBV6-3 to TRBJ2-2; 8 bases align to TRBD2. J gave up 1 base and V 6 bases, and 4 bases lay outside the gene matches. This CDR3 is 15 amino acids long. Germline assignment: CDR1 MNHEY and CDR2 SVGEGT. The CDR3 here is CASRSAGGNTGELFF. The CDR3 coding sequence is TGTGCCAGCAGATCCGCGGGGGGGAACACCGGGGAGCTGTTTTTT.